This is a list of T cell receptor beta chains from one sample in a study of CD8+ T cells in alopecia areata. Profiling relied on immunoSEQ multiplex PCR, and the TCRdb table lists in-frame clones only, not all of them. The profile shows about 190,000 clones, roughly 60% of them singletons. The specimen was CD4+ T cells sorted from blood, collected at week 24, from a patient treated with tofacitinib. These receptors were taken from a human donor with alopecia areata. Each CDR3 is given with its conserved first and last residue. The order of the fields is V gene, clone size, D gene, J gene, CDR3 protein, CDR3 DNA. The D gene is left open where the match is weak. The size of a clone is reported for some rows only, either as once, few or many, or as a class for expanded clones.

TRBV9	NA	TRBD1	TRBJ2-7	CASSVGQGAWEQYF	TGTGCCAGCAGCGTTGGACAGGGGGCGTGGGAGCAGTACTTC
TRBV7-9	NA	TRBD1	TRBJ2-7	CASSSAYRGYEQYF	TGTGCCAGCAGCTCCGCCTACAGGGGGTACGAGCAGTACTTC
TRBV6-1	few	TRBD1	TRBJ2-2	CASRTTGNTAGELFF	TGTGCCAGCAGAACGACAGGGAATACGGCCGGGGAGCTGTTTTTT
TRBV29-1	NA	TRBD1	TRBJ2-7	CSVYHDRAYF	TGCAGCGTTTATCATGACAGGGCGTACTTC
TRBV29-1	few	TRBD1	TRBJ1-2	CSVSRDSNYGYTF	TGCAGCGTGTCCCGGGACAGTAACTATGGCTACACCTTC
TRBV6-1	once	TRBD1	TRBJ1-3	CASSEPTGDRSGNTIYF	TGTGCCAGCAGTGAACCCACAGGGGACCGCTCTGGAAACACCATATATTTT
TRBV18	NA	TRBD1	TRBJ2-3	CASSLRTGVDTQYF	TGTGCCAGCTCACTCCGGACAGGGGTAGATACGCAGTATTTT
TRBV5-1	NA	NA	TRBJ2-2	CASSHRSGKGTGELFF	TGCGCCAGCAGTCATCGGTCCGGAAAGGGCACCGGGGAGCTGTTTTTT
TRBV27	once	NA	TRBJ1-2	CASSLSRAVDGYTF	TGTGCCAGCAGTTTATCACGGGCAGTCGATGGCTACACCTTC
TRBV29-1	NA	TRBD1	TRBJ2-7	CSVAGTVLYEQYF	TGCAGCGTTGCAGGGACAGTACTCTACGAGCAGTACTTC
TRBV4-3	NA	NA	TRBJ2-3	CASSHGGRLITDTQYF	TGCGCCAGCAGCCATGGGGGGCGGCTAATCACAGATACGCAGTATTTT
TRBV29-1	few	NA	TRBJ1-1	CSVEDGRNPEAFF	TGCAGCGTTGAAGACGGGCGCAACCCTGAGGCTTTCTTT
TRBV18	few	TRBD1	TRBJ1-2	CASSPRQGNYGYTF	TGTGCCAGCTCACCACGACAGGGTAACTATGGCTACACCTTC
TRBV5-6	NA	NA	TRBJ1-6	CASSYRGLNSPLHF	TGTGCCAGCAGTTACCGGGGTTTGAATTCACCCCTCCACTTT
TRBV10-3	few	TRBD1	TRBJ2-2	CAISEPGTGGPGELFF	TGTGCCATCAGTGAGCCCGGGACAGGGGGTCCCGGGGAGCTGTTTTTT
TRBV4-3	few	NA	TRBJ1-2	CASRGGDGYTF	TGCGCCAGCAGGGGGGGTGATGGCTACACCTTC
TRBV5-6	NA	NA	TRBJ2-3	CASSALSTDTQYF	TGTGCCAGCAGCGCCCTGAGCACAGATACGCAGTATTTT
TRBV7-2	NA	NA	TRBJ2-7	CASSPSRSYEQYF	TGTGCCAGCAGCCCTAGCAGATCCTACGAGCAGTACTTC
TRBV29-1	NA	TRBD1	TRBJ1-1	CSVQGVMNTEAFF	TGCAGCGTGCAGGGGGTCATGAACACTGAAGCTTTCTTT
TRBV10-3	few	NA	TRBJ1-1	CAISGPRTEAFF	TGTGCCATCAGCGGACCTCGCACTGAAGCTTTCTTT
TRBV29-1	NA	NA	TRBJ2-7	CSVAGRSSYEQYF	TGCAGCGTTGCAGGGAGAAGCTCCTACGAGCAGTACTTC
TRBV29-1	NA	NA	TRBJ2-7	CSVLGPSARLAYEQYF	TGCAGCGTCTTGGGTCCCTCGGCCAGGTTGGCCTACGAGCAGTACTTC
TRBV9	NA	NA	TRBJ1-3	CASSARSSVGRNTIYF	TGTGCCAGCAGCGCCCGCTCCTCCGTGGGGCGAAACACCATATATTTT
TRBV19	NA	NA	TRBJ2-7	CASTSPGEYEQYF	TGTGCCAGTACCTCCCCGGGGGAATACGAGCAGTACTTC
TRBV5-1	NA	NA	TRBJ2-7	CASSLTQGTYEQYF	TGCGCCAGCAGCTTAACACAGGGAACCTACGAGCAGTACTTC
TRBV30	NA	NA	TRBJ2-7	CAWSPANGGGSEQYF	TGTGCCTGGAGTCCCGCGAATGGAGGGGGCAGCGAGCAGTACTTC
TRBV18	NA	TRBD2	TRBJ2-1	CASSVTSGGNNEQFF	TGTGCCAGCTCAGTCACTAGCGGGGGGAACAATGAGCAGTTCTTC
TRBV29-1	NA	TRBD2	TRBJ2-1	CSVSSGGINEQFF	TGCAGCGTTAGTAGCGGGGGTATCAATGAGCAGTTCTTC
TRBV9	NA	TRBD2	TRBJ2-1	CASSPHPGGLYNEQFF	TGTGCCAGCAGCCCCCACCCGGGGGGGCTGTACAATGAGCAGTTCTTC
TRBV5-1	NA	NA	TRBJ1-1	CASSLDRSNTEAFF	TGCGCCAGCAGCTTGGACCGCAGCAACACTGAAGCTTTCTTT
TRBV5-6	NA	NA	TRBJ1-2	CASSSKQSLDGYTF	TGTGCCAGCAGCTCGAAACAGAGTCTTGATGGCTACACCTTC
TRBV29-1	NA	NA	TRBJ1-2	CSVETGQASGYTF	TGCAGCGTTGAAACGGGACAAGCTTCCGGCTACACCTTC
TRBV7-2	NA	NA	TRBJ2-7	CASSSVGGSYEQYF	TGTGCCAGCAGCTCAGTGGGGGGAAGCTACGAGCAGTACTTC
TRBV4-3	NA	NA	TRBJ2-5	CASSQDLLNQETQYF	TGCGCCAGCAGCCAAGATTTACTAAACCAAGAGACCCAGTACTTC
TRBV7-2	few	NA	TRBJ2-5	CASSLAPGAGETQYF	TGTGCCAGCAGCTTAGCGCCAGGGGCCGGGGAGACCCAGTACTTC
TRBV4-3	NA	TRBD1	TRBJ2-5	CASSQDFGQGAFEETQYF	TGCGCCAGCAGCCAAGATTTTGGGCAGGGGGCCTTCGAGGAGACCCAGTACTTC
TRBV6-5	NA	NA	TRBJ2-5	CASSQGQQETQYF	TGTGCCAGCTCTCAAGGACAGCAAGAGACCCAGTACTTC
TRBV2	NA	NA	TRBJ1-2	CASCKLGGDGYTF	TGTGCCAGCTGTAAGCTTGGGGGCGATGGCTACACCTTC
TRBV30	NA	NA	TRBJ1-1	CAWSVRRGTEAFF	TGTGCCTGGAGTGTACGCCGAGGCACTGAAGCTTTCTTT
TRBV30	NA	NA	TRBJ1-1	CAWKASNTEAFF	TGTGCCTGGAAGGCCAGTAACACTGAAGCTTTCTTT
TRBV4-3	NA	NA	TRBJ1-2	CASSQTGLYGYTF	TGCGCCAGCAGCCAAACGGGACTCTATGGCTACACCTTC
TRBV28	few	NA	TRBJ1-5	CASSLREPQHF	TGTGCCAGCAGTTTGAGGGAGCCCCAGCATTTT
TRBV29-1	NA	NA	TRBJ2-2	CSLYNPGELFF	TGCAGCCTTTACAACCCCGGGGAGCTGTTTTTT
TRBV7-2	NA	TRBD2	TRBJ2-4	CASSNKVQRGTHRIQYF	TGTGCCAGCAGCAACAAGGTCCAGCGGGGGACGCATAGGATTCAGTACTTC
TRBV2	many	TRBD1	TRBJ2-2	CASREWTGPTGELFF	TGTGCCAGCAGAGAATGGACAGGGCCCACCGGGGAGCTGTTTTTT
TRBV18	NA	NA	TRBJ2-7	CASSPQTGNYEQYF	TGTGCCAGCTCACCACAAACAGGGAACTACGAGCAGTACTTC
TRBV2	NA	NA	TRBJ1-1	CASGGTEAFF	TGTGCCAGCGGGGGGACTGAAGCTTTCTTT
TRBV29-1	once	NA	TRBJ1-1	CSVELQDNTEAFF	TGCAGCGTTGAGTTACAGGATAACACTGAAGCTTTCTTT
TRBV11-2	NA	NA	TRBJ2-1	CASSWGNEQFF	TGTGCCAGCAGCTGGGGCAATGAGCAGTTCTTC
TRBV30	NA	NA	TRBJ2-1	CAWSVLSDEQFF	TGTGCCTGGAGTGTATTGAGCGATGAGCAGTTCTTC
TRBV27	NA	NA	TRBJ1-1	CASSFDSQNTEAFF	TGTGCCAGCAGTTTCGACAGCCAGAACACTGAAGCTTTCTTT